The clone carrying this T cell receptor (beta chain) was recorded many times. The sample belongs to a study of T-cell reconstitution after alpha-beta-depleted transplantation in children. The CDR3 runs 11 residues. V dropped 4 bases and J dropped 7 bases, with 6 bases sitting between them. Germline V CDR1 and CDR2: SGHKS, YYEKEE (reference sequence). Unique molecular identifiers featured in how the TCRbeta library was prepared. TCRdb redid the calling of the PCR reads with MiXCR, one entry per CDR3 protein. The table has around 680,000 distinct CDR3 sequences, about 15% seen once; the top ten hold 1.1%.

The specimen comprised PBMCs from the stem cell graft donor, sampled from the stem cell graft. The chain recombines TRBV5-5 with TRBJ2-1; D call uncertain. The source of this sequence is a human donor who donated a stem cell graft to a child with acute myeloid leukemia. CDR3 sequence: CASSQLNEQFF. DNA of the CDR3: TGTGCCAGCAGCCAGTTGAATGAGCAGTTCTTC.